This T cell receptor beta chain was retrieved from a study of cytomegalovirus exposure and HLA in healthy donors. Broader study findings: TCR clusters originating in the first cohort tended to co-occur in the roughly 130 validation repertoires, according to a later analysis. Most TCRs appeared rarely, but some public TCRs recurred in many donors.

The CDR3 loop spans 15 amino acids. The germline V and J ends were trimmed by 2 bases and 4 bases, with 12 bases remaining between them. Germline V CDR1 and CDR2: GTSNPN, SVGIG (reference sequence). This table comes from immunoSEQ multiplex PCR, and its TCRdb copy is limited to in-frame clones, with some not included. This table holds over 200,000 clones, around 87% found once. Remarks on this clone: Its specificity is unknown.

This chain links TRBV30 with TRBJ2-6; D possibly corresponds to TRBD1 (6 bases). Sequencing used PBMCs. The clonotype was recovered from a woman between 18 and 29 years old in good health and CMV-seropositive. The chain's CDR3 is CAWSSGGDGANVLTF. The CDR3, as DNA: TGTGCCTGGAGTTCTGGGGGCGACGGGGCCAACGTCCTGACTTTC.